This TCR beta chain originates from a study of OX40 agonist ivuxolimab in advanced cancers. Study-wide background: Those treated in dose escalation had hepatocellular carcinoma, melanoma, renal cell cancer or head and neck cancer. Study-wide results and caveats: Among the lowest peripheral clonal expansion occurred in 0.1-3.0 mg/kg partial responders.

Between the trimmed V and J ends, which lost 0 bases and 7 bases, there was a span of 9 bases. CDR3 size: 13 residues. The germline gives CDR1 ENHRY, CDR2 SYGVKD. TCRdb keeps only in-frame clones here, not all; method: immunoSEQ multiplex PCR. In the table there are approximately 38,000 clones, 83% of which are singletons. With regard to this clone: Its antigen is currently unknown.

The chain employs TRBV10-3 and TRBJ1-1; no clear D gene. This receptor was obtained from an adult with an advanced solid tumor such as melanoma, head and neck, liver or kidney cancer. The source material was CD4+ or CD8+ T cells sorted from blood, sampled in a trial of the OX40 agonist ivuxolimab. CDR3 amino acids: CAISESKGFEAFF. The CDR3 DNA reads as TGTGCCATCAGTGAGTCGAAAGGATTTGAAGCTTTCTTT.